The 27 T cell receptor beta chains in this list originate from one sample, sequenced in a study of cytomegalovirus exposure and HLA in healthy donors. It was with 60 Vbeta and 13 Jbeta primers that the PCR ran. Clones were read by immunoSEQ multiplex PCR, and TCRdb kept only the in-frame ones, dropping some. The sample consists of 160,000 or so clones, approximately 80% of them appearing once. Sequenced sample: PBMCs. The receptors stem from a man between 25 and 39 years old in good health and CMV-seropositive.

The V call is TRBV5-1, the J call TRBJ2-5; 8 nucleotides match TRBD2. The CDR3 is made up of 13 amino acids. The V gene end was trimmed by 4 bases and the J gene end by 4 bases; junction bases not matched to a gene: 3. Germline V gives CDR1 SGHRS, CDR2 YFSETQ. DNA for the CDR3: TGCGCCAGCAGCCCGGGGGGGGCAGAGACCCAGTACTTC. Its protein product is CASSPGGAETQYF.

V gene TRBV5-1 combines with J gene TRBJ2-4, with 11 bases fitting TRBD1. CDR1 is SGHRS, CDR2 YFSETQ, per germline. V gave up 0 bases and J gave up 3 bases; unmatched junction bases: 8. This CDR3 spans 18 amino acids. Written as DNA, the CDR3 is TGCGCCAGCAGCTTGGAAGGACAGGGGGCACTTGTCAAAAACATTCAGTACTTC. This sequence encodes CASSLEGQGALVKNIQYF.

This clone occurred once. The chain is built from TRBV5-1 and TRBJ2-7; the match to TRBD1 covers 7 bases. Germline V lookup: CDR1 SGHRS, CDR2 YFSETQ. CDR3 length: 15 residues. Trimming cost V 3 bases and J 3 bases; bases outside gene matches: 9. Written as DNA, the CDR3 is TGCGCCAGCAGCTCACCCCGACAGGGCGTCTACGAGCAGTACTTC. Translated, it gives CASSSPRQGVYEQYF.

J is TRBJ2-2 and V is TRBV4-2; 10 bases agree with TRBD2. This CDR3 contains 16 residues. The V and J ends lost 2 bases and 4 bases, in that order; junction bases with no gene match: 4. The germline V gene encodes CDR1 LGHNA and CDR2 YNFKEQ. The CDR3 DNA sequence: TGTGCCAGCAGCCAAAAAGCGGGGGGGCCCACCGGGGAGCTGTTTTTT. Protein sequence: CASSQKAGGPTGELFF.

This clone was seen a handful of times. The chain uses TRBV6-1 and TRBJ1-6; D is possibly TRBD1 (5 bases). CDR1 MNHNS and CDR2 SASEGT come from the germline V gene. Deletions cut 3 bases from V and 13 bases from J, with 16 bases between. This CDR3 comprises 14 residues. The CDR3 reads CASSDYTGVWPLHF. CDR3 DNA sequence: TGTGCCAGCAGTGATTATACAGGTGTCTGGCCCCTCCACTTT.

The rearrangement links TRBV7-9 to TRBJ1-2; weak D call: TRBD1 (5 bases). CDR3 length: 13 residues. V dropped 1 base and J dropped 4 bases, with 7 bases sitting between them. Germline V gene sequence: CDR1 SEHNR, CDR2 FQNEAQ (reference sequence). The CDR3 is CASSLDTGYGYTF. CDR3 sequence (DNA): TGTGCCAGCAGCTTAGACACAGGCTATGGCTACACCTTC.

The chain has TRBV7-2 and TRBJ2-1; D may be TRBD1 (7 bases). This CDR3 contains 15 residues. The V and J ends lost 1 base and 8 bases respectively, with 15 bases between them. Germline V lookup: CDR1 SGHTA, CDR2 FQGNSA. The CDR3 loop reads CASSLDRGGLDEQFF. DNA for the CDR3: TGTGCCAGCAGCTTAGACAGGGGAGGTTTAGATGAGCAGTTCTTC.

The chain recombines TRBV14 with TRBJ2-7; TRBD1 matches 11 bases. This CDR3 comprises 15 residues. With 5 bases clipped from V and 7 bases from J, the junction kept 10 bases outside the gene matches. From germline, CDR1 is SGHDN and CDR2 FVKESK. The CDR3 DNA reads TGTGCCAGCAGCTCCTTTGGACAGGGGGCGCGTGAGCAGTACTTC. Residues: CASSSFGQGAREQYF.

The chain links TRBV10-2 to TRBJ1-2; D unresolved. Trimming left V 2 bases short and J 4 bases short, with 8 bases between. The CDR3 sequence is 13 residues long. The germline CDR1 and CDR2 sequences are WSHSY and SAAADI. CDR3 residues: CASSERRGYGYTF. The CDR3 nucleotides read TGCGCCAGCAGTGAGAGGCGGGGCTATGGCTACACCTTC.

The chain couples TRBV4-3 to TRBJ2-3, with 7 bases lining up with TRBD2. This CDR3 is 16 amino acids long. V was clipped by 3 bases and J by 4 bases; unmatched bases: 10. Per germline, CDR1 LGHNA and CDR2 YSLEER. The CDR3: CASSHVSGGYADTQYF. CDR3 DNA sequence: TGCGCCAGCAGCCATGTCTCCGGGGGGTACGCAGATACGCAGTATTTT.

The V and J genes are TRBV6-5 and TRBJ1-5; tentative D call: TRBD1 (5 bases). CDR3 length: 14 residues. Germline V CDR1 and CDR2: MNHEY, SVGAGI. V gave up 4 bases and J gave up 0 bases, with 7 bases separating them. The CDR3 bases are TGTGCCAGCAGTTCCCAGGGTAGCAATCAGCCCCAGCATTTT. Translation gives CASSSQGSNQPQHF.

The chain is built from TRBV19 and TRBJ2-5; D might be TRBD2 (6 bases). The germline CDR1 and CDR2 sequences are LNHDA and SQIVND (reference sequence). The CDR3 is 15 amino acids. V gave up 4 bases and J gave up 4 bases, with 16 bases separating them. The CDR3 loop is CASSTQGRDLETQYF. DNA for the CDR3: TGTGCCAGTAGTACCCAAGGGCGGGATTTAGAGACCCAGTACTTC.

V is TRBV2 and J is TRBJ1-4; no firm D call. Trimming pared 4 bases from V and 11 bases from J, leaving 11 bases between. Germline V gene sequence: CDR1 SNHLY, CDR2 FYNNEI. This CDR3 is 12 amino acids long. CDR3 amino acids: CASSGPGAKLFF. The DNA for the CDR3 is TGTGCCAGCAGTGGTCCGGGAGCCAAACTGTTTTTT.

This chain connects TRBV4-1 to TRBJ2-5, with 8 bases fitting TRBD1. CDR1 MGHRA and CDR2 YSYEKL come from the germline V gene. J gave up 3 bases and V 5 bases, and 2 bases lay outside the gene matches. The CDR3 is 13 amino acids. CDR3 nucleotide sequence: TGCGCCAGCAGCTCGGACAGGGAAGAGACCCAGTACTTC. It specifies CASSSDREETQYF.

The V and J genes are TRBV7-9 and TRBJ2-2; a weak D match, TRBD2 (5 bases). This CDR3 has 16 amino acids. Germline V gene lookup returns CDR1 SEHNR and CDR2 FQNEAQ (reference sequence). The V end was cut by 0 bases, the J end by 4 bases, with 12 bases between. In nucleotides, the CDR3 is TGTGCCAGCAGCTTAGCGTGGCCGGGGTCCACCGGGGAGCTGTTTTTT. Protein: CASSLAWPGSTGELFF.

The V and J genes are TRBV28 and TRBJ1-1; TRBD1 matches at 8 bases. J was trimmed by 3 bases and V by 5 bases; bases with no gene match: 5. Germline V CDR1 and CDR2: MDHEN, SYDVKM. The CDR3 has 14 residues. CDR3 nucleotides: TGTGCCAGCAGTGAGGACAGGGTGGACACTGAAGCTTTCTTT. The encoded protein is CASSEDRVDTEAFF.

The CDR3 sequence: CASSWTGNYGYTF. In DNA form, the CDR3 reads TGTGCCAGCAGCTGGACAGGGAACTATGGCTACACCTTC. This chain links TRBV11-1 with TRBJ1-2; TRBD1 matches 8 bases. Germline CDR1 SGHAT, CDR2 FQDESV (reference sequence). The CDR3 has 13 residues. Trimming took 4 bases from V and 2 from J; bases not matched to a gene: 0.

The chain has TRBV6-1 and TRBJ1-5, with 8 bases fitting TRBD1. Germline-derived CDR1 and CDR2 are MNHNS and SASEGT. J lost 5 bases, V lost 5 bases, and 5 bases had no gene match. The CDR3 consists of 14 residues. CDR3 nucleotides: TGTGCCAGCAGTTCGGGACAGGTTGATCAGCCCCAGCATTTT. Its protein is CASSSGQVDQPQHF.

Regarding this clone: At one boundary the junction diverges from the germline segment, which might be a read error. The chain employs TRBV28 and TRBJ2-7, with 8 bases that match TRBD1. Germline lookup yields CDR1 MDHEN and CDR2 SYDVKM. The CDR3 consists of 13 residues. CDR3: CASSLRVRGHADF. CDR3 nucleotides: TGTGCCAGCAGTTTGAGGGTCAGGGGGCACGCGGACTTC.

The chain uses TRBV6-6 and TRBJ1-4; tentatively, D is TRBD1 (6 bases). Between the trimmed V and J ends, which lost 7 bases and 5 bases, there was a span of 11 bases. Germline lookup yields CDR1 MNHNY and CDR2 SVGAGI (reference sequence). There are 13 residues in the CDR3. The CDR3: CASNRDINEKLFF. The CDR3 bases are TGTGCCAGCAACCGGGACATCAATGAAAAACTGTTTTTT.

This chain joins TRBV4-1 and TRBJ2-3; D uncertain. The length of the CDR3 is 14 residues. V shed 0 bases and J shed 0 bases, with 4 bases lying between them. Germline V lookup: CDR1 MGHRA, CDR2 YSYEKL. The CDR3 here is CASSQEQSTDTQYF. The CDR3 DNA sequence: TGCGCCAGCAGCCAAGAACAGAGCACAGATACGCAGTATTTT.

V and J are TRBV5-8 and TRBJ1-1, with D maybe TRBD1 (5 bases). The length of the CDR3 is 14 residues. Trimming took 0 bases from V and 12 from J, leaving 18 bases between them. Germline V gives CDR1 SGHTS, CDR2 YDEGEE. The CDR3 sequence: CASSLEGRRGLSFF. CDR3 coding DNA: TGTGCCAGCAGCTTGGAGGGGAGGAGGGGTTTGTCTTTCTTT.

Written as DNA, the CDR3 is TGCGCCAGCAGCTCCAACCTGAGAGGGGGTAGTGCAGATACGCAGTATTTT. It translates to CASSSNLRGGSADTQYF. The chain is built from TRBV4-1 and TRBJ2-3; D perhaps matches TRBD1 (6 bases). Trimming stripped 5 bases from V and 4 bases from J, with 22 bases between. Germline V lookup: CDR1 MGHRA, CDR2 YSYEKL. There are 17 residues in the CDR3.

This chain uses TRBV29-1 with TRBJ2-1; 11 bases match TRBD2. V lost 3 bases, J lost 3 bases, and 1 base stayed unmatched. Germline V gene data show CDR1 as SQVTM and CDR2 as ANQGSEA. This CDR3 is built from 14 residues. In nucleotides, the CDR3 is TGCAGCGTTGACACTAGCGGGGGCTACAATGAGCAGTTCTTC. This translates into CSVDTSGGYNEQFF.

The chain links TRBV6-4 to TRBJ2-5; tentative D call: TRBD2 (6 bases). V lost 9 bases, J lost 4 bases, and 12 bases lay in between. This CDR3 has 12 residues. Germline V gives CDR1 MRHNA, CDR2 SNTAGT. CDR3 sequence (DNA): TGTGCCAGGGCGGCGGGGAGAGAGACCCAGTACTTC. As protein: CARAAGRETQYF.

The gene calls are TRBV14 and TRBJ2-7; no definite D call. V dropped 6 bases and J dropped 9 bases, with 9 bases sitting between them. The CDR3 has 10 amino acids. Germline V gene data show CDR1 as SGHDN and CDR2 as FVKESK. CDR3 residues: CASRAEVQYF. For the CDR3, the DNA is TGTGCCAGCAGGGCCGAGGTGCAGTACTTC. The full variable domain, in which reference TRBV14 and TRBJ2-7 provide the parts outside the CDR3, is EAGVTQFPSHSVIEKGQTVTLRCDPISGHDNLYWYRRVMGKEIKFLLHFVKESKQDESGMPNNRFLAERTGGTYSTLKVQPAELEDSGVYFCASRAEVQYFGPGTRLTVT.

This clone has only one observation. The CDR3 region has the DNA TGTGCCAGCTCACCGGGAGCGGGGGAGACCCAGTACTTC. Amino acid sequence: CASSPGAGETQYF. This chain links TRBV18 with TRBJ2-5; 7 positions match TRBD2. Germline CDR1 reads KGHSH; CDR2 reads LQKENI. The CDR3 runs 13 residues. The V gene end was trimmed by 3 bases and the J gene end by 5 bases; junction bases not matched to a gene: 3.